This T cell receptor beta chain derives from a study of blood T cells in healthy people across ages. This CDR3 has 14 amino acids. CDR1 and CDR2 from the germline V gene are MNHEY and SVGAGI. V lost 0 bases and J lost 11; bases outside the gene matches: 5. Primed by a sample-barcoded 5' primer and a J-beta primer mix, a second PCR proceeded for about 7 to 11 cycles. TCRdb re-called the 5' RACE reads with MiXCR, one entry per CDR3 protein. The sample comprises about 780,000 distinct CDR3 sequences, about 46% of which are singletons, and around a sixth rests with the top ten. The chain employs TRBV6-5 and TRBJ1-1; TRBD1 matches 11 bases. Sample: blood. This clonotype originated in a man older than 75 in good health. The CDR3 loop reads CASSYSSGQGDAFF. The CDR3, as DNA: TGTGCCAGCAGTTACTCGTCGGGACAGGGGGATGCTTTCTTT.